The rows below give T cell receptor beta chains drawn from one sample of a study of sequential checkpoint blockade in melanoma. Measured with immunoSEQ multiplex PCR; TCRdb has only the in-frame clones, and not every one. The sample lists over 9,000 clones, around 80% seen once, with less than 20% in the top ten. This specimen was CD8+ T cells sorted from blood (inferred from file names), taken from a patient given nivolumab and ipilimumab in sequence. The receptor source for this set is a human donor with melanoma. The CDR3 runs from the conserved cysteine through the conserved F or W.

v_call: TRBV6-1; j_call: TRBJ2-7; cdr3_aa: CASSLLVREQYF
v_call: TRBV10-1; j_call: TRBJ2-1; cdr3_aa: CASSESEEGNEQFF
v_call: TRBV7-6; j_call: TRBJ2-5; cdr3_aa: CASSLRSGVAGGETQYF
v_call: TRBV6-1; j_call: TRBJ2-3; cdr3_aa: CASSETSGRLTDTQYF
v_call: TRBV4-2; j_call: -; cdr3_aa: CASSPTGLSYEQYF
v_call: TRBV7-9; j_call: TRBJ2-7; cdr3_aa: CASSFKVGGIHPYEQYF
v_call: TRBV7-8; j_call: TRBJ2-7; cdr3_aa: CASSPREYYEQYF
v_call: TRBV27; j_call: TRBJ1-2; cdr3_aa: CASSYSTGGKVGYTF
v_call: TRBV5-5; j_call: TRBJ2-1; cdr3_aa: CASSLEPSGGPRSEQFF
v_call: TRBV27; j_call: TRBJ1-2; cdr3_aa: CASRPGEGWPFQPLPGYTF
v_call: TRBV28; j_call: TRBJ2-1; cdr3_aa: CASTPGDPSYNEQFF